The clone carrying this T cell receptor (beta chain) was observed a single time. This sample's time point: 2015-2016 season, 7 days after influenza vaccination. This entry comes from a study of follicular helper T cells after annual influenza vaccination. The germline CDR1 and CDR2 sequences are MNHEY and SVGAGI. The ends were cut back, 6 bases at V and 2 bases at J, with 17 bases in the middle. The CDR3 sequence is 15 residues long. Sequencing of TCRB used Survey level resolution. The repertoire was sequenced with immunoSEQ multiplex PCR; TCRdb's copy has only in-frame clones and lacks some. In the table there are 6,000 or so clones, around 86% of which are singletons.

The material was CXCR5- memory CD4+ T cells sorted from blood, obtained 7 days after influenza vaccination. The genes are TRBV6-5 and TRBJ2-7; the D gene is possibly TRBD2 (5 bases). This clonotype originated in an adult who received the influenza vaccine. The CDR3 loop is CASRQLTTGTYEQYF. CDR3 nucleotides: TGTGCCAGCAGACAACTTACGACGGGGACCTACGAGCAGTACTTC.